This entry describes one T cell receptor (beta chain). The CDR3 runs 16 residues. After removal of 2 bases from V and 5 bases from J, the junction contained 9 bases not matched to a gene. Germline-derived CDR1 and CDR2 are LGHNA and YSLEER. The sample comes from a study of blood T cell repertoires in COVID-19. Profiled with immunoSEQ multiplex PCR; TCRdb holds only in-frame clones, not every one. This sample has 290,000 or so clones, with around nine tenths found just once. J is TRBJ1-5 and V is TRBV4-3; TRBD1 matches 7 bases. The sample consisted of peripheral blood. This TCR came from a man between 65 and 85 years old with acute or convalescent COVID-19. CDR3 loop: CASSQSRGRADQPQHF. In DNA, the CDR3 is TGCGCCAGCAGCCAATCTAGGGGGCGGGCCGATCAGCCCCAGCATTTT.